Presented here are 30 T cell receptor beta chains from one specimen sequenced in a study of T cell responses to AZD1222 COVID-19 vaccine. Repertoires were generated with immunoSEQ multiplex PCR, while TCRdb's copy carries only in-frame clones and drops some. The data show about 100,000 clones, less than 90% seen once. The material was peripheral blood, obtained on day 0 of AZD1222 vaccination. The receptors derive from an adult in good health.

This chain uses TRBV13 with TRBJ2-3; no clear D gene. Between the trimmed V and J ends, which lost 4 bases and 2 bases, there was a span of 4 bases. This CDR3 comprises 12 residues. The germline V gene encodes CDR1 PRHDT and CDR2 FYEKMQ (reference sequence). Written as DNA, the CDR3 is TGTGCCAGCAGCTCGACCACAGATACGCAGTATTTT. This sequence encodes CASSSTTDTQYF.

This clone appeared a single time. The genes are TRBV2 and TRBJ1-1, with D unclear. The CDR3 length is 11 residues. Trimming cost V 6 bases and J 2 bases, with 4 bases left between them. The V gene's germline CDR1 is SNHLY and CDR2 FYNNEI. CDR3 residues: CASRDNTEAFF. For the CDR3, the DNA is TGTGCCAGCAGGGACAACACTGAAGCTTTCTTT. The full variable domain, in which reference TRBV2 and TRBJ1-1 provide the parts outside the CDR3, is EPEVTQTPSHQVTQMGQEVILRCVPISNHLYFYWYRQILGQKVEFLVSFYNNEISEKSEIFDDQFSVERPDGSNFTLKIRSTKLEDSAMYFCASRDNTEAFFGQGTRLTVV.

The rearrangement links TRBV7-2 to TRBJ1-1; a weak D match, TRBD1 (5 bases). The CDR3 totals 15 residues. V lost 3 bases and J lost 5, with 16 bases in between. The V gene's germline CDR1 is SGHTA and CDR2 FQGNSA. This chain's CDR3 is CASSFPRGGVTEAFF. CDR3 in DNA: TGTGCCAGCAGCTTTCCGAGGGGAGGGGTTACTGAAGCTTTCTTT.

V gene TRBV9 combines with J gene TRBJ2-4; no firm D call. V lost 0 bases, J lost 0 bases, and 10 bases lay in between. Germline V gene data show CDR1 as SGDLS and CDR2 as YYNGEE. This CDR3 spans 16 amino acids. CDR3 coding DNA: TGTGCCAGCAGCGTAGAAGGTACGCTAGCCAAAAACATTCAGTACTTC. This encodes CASSVEGTLAKNIQYF.

This chain joins TRBV6-5 and TRBJ2-5, with D perhaps TRBD2 (6 bases). The CDR3 consists of 13 residues. Trimming took off 10 bases at V and 0 bases at J, with 12 bases between the two ends. Germline-derived CDR1 and CDR2 are MNHEY and SVGAGI. The CDR3 loop reads CATNREYQETQYF. The CDR3 DNA is TGTGCCACGAACCGGGAGTACCAAGAGACCCAGTACTTC.

The V call is TRBV4-3, the J call TRBJ1-1; perhaps TRBD1 as D (5 bases). Per germline, CDR1 LGHNA and CDR2 YSLEER. The CDR3 runs 17 residues. The ends were cut back, 0 bases at V and 4 bases at J, with 18 bases in the middle. Written as DNA, the CDR3 is TGCGCCAGCAGCCAAGAATCGGGGCTGGGGATGGGCACTGAAGCTTTCTTT. This encodes CASSQESGLGMGTEAFF.

The V call is TRBV7-2, the J call TRBJ1-3; TRBD1 aligns across 7 bases. The V segment lost 1 base and the J segment 4 bases; nucleotides outside the gene matches: 7. The CDR3 length is 16 residues. In germline, CDR1 is SGHTA, CDR2 FQGNSA. DNA for the CDR3: TGTGCCAGCAGCTTAGGGCCGCCCAGGGGGGGAAACACCATATATTTT. It yields the protein CASSLGPPRGGNTIYF.

V and J are TRBV18 and TRBJ2-7; D may be TRBD2 (7 bases). This CDR3 has 14 residues. V was shortened by 6 bases and J by 3 bases, with 15 bases between the two germline ends. Looked up from germline, CDR1 is KGHSH and CDR2 is LQKENI. CDR3 residues: CASSQQGGGYEQYF. The CDR3 DNA follows: TGTGCCAGCTCCCAACAGGGAGGGGGCTACGAGCAGTACTTC.

This chain connects TRBV7-3 to TRBJ2-7; 12 bases match TRBD2. Germline V gene data show CDR1 as SGHTA and CDR2 as FQGTGA. CDR3 size: 16 residues. V trimming: 1 base; J trimming: 1 base; junction bases outside the gene matches: 2. The chain's CDR3 is CASSLNLAGGSYEQYF. CDR3 nucleotides: TGTGCCAGCAGCTTAAATCTAGCGGGAGGGTCCTACGAGCAGTACTTC. The full variable domain, with the rest looked up from reference TRBV7-3 and TRBJ2-7, is GAGVSQTPSNKVTEKGKYVELRCDPISGHTALYWYRQSLGQGPEFLIYFQGTGAADDSGLPNDRFFAVRPEGSVSTLKIQRTERGDSAVYLCASSLNLAGGSYEQYFGPGTRLTVT.

The V call is TRBV11-2, the J call TRBJ2-3, with D perhaps TRBD2 (6 bases). The V gene lost 5 bases and the J gene lost 3 bases, with 21 bases spanning the gap. CDR1 is SGHAT and CDR2 is FQNNGV in the germline V gene. This CDR3 has 17 amino acids. The CDR3 loop is CASSTAEGSAGTDTQYF. The DNA of the CDR3 is TGTGCCAGCAGCACCGCGGAGGGCTCCGCGGGGACAGATACGCAGTATTTT.

The chain links TRBV7-2 to TRBJ1-2; D remains ambiguous. Trimming removed 6 bases at V and 8 bases at J, with 16 bases between. Germline values: CDR1 SGHTA, CDR2 FQGNSA. This CDR3 is built from 13 residues. The CDR3 sequence is CASSSGLLEGYTF. CDR3 nucleotides: TGTGCCAGCAGTTCGGGCCTCCTGGAGGGCTACACCTTC.

The gene calls are TRBV5-4 and TRBJ2-3; D gene uncertain. CDR1 SGHNT and CDR2 YYREEE come from the germline V gene (reference sequence). V lost 4 bases and J 1 base, leaving 7 bases between the germline ends. CDR3 length equals 13 residues. CDR3 in DNA: TGTGCCAGCAGCCCCCAGGGCACAGATACGCAGTATTTT. Its protein is CASSPQGTDTQYF.

The chain uses TRBV5-1 and TRBJ1-1; maybe TRBD1 (5 bases). The CDR3 is 17 residues long. V lost 1 base, J lost 5 bases, and 21 bases lay in between. Germline V gene lookup returns CDR1 SGHRS and CDR2 YFSETQ. The CDR3 protein is CASSLLAVGDPLTEAFF. The CDR3 DNA reads as TGCGCCAGCAGCTTGTTGGCTGTGGGGGACCCCCTTACTGAAGCTTTCTTT.

Turning to this clone: Additional DNA sequences in this sample encode the identical CDR3. The chain joins TRBV28 to TRBJ2-7, with D perhaps TRBD2 (7 bases). CDR1 and CDR2 from the germline V gene are MDHEN and SYDVKM. The V gene lost 3 bases and the J gene lost 4 bases, with 16 bases spanning the gap. There are 15 residues in the CDR3. The DNA of the CDR3 is TGTGCCAGCAGTTTCGGGGTAGGGGGGGGGTACGAGCAGTACTTC. This gives the protein CASSFGVGGGYEQYF.

This chain joins TRBV7-8 and TRBJ2-1, with 12 nucleotides matching TRBD2. This CDR3 contains 18 residues. CDR1 and CDR2 (germline): SGHVS, FQNEAQ. Trimming at V came to 1 base and at J to 6 bases, leaving 10 bases not matched to a gene. The CDR3 region has the DNA TGTGCCAGCAGCTTAGGCCTAGCGGGAGGGCCGTGGAGCAATGAGCAGTTCTTC. As protein: CASSLGLAGGPWSNEQFF.

The J gene is TRBJ2-7, the V gene TRBV10-3, with 11 bases aligning to TRBD2. The junction had 7 bases not matched to a gene; V was cut back by 10 bases and J by 5 bases. Germline V lookup: CDR1 ENHRY, CDR2 SYGVKD. The CDR3 covers 13 residues. The CDR3 loop reads CATQGLAVDEQYF. For the CDR3, the DNA is TGTGCCACACAGGGACTAGCGGTGGACGAGCAGTACTTC.

The chain is built from TRBV10-3 and TRBJ1-2; a weak D match, TRBD1 (5 bases). With 4 bases removed from V and 10 bases from J, the gap between germline ends came to 16 bases. This CDR3 comprises 13 residues. CDR1 ENHRY and CDR2 SYGVKD come from the germline V gene. CDR3 nucleotide sequence: TGTGCCATCAGTGGTGGGGGGGAAGGGTCCTACACCTTC. Encoded protein: CAISGGGEGSYTF.

This clone was counted between two and nine times. The chain combines TRBV6-6 with TRBJ2-5; 12 nucleotides agree with TRBD2. The length of the CDR3 is 15 residues. V trimming: 6 bases; J trimming: 5 bases; junction bases outside the gene matches: 7. The V gene's germline CDR1 is MNHNY and CDR2 SVGAGI (reference sequence). In DNA, the CDR3 is TGTGCCAGCAGCAACCTAGCGGGAGGGCCGGAGACCCAGTACTTC. Its translation is CASSNLAGGPETQYF.

This chain joins TRBV7-6 and TRBJ1-5; unclear D gene. Germline CDR1 is SGHVS and CDR2 is FNYEAQ. CDR3 length: 15 amino acids. V lost 1 base and J 2 bases, leaving 9 bases between the germline ends. This CDR3 reads CASSLDPNGNQPQHF. CDR3 DNA sequence: TGTGCCAGCAGCTTAGACCCGAATGGCAATCAGCCCCAGCATTTT. Drawing the rest from reference TRBV7-6 and TRBJ1-5, the complete variable domain is GAGVSQSPRYKVTKRGQDVALRCDPISGHVSLYWYRQALGQGPEFLTYFNYEAQQDKSGLPNDRFSAERPEGSISTLTIQRTEQRDSAMYRCASSLDPNGNQPQHFGDGTRLSIL.

This sequence joins TRBV14 and TRBJ2-5; D call uncertain. The CDR3 covers 12 residues. Germline V CDR1 and CDR2: SGHDN, FVKESK. V was cut by 4 bases and J by 6 bases, with 9 bases left in between. CDR3 in amino acids: CASSRYTQTQYF. As DNA, the CDR3 is TGTGCCAGCAGCCGCTATACCCAGACCCAGTACTTC.

This rearrangement joins TRBV7-9 to TRBJ1-1; D remains ambiguous. Looked up from germline, CDR1 is SEHNR and CDR2 is FQNEAQ (reference sequence). The length of the CDR3 is 15 residues. V was clipped by 5 bases and J by 6 bases, with 19 bases between them. CDR3 protein: CASSPDSATPPEAFF. CDR3 DNA sequence: TGTGCCAGCAGCCCCGATTCGGCGACCCCACCTGAAGCTTTCTTT.

The chain carries TRBV7-2 and TRBJ2-7; no firm D call. This CDR3 is built from 13 residues. V was pared by 5 bases and J by 4 bases, with 12 bases between. The germline CDR1 and CDR2 sequences are SGHTA and FQGNSA. Written as DNA, the CDR3 is TGTGCCAGCAGCCTACTCGGTTCGTACGAGCAGTACTTC. Translated, it gives CASSLLGSYEQYF.

This chain links TRBV21-1 with TRBJ2-7; the table's TRBD2 call for D was not verified on the DNA. TRBV21-1 is recorded as a pseudogene. The CDR3 has 22 residues. The CDR3 sequence is CASSRGWRGRVASGRLIYEQYF. CDR3 coding DNA: TGTGCCAGCAGCAGAGGCTGGAGGGGGAGGGTGGCTAGCGGGAGACTGATCTACGAGCAGTACTTC.

This clone was observed once. The rearrangement uses TRBV28 and TRBJ1-3, with D hard to call. V was cut by 3 bases and J by 2 bases, with 14 bases left in between. The CDR3 is 16 residues long. CDR1 is MDHEN and CDR2 is SYDVKM in the germline V gene. The CDR3 bases are TGTGCCAGCAGTTTCGGTCCTTCGACGGCTGGAAACACCATATATTTT. Translated, it gives CASSFGPSTAGNTIYF.

The chain couples TRBV28 to TRBJ2-7, with a weak D call TRBD2 (7 bases). Germline CDR1 and CDR2: MDHEN and SYDVKM. V lost 8 bases, J lost 0 bases, and 17 bases lay in between. This CDR3 comprises 15 residues. In DNA form, the CDR3 reads TGTGCCAGCCGTAAAGGGAGGGGGAGCTCCTACGAGCAGTACTTC. Translation: CASRKGRGSSYEQYF.

This chain links TRBV30 with TRBJ1-1; D remains unclear. CDR3 length equals 13 residues. Germline CDR1 is GTSNPN and CDR2 is SVGIG (reference sequence). Deletions cut 0 bases from V and 2 bases from J, with 7 bases between. The CDR3 DNA sequence: TGTGCCTGGAGTGTCCAGGATAACACTGAAGCTTTCTTT. This sequence encodes CAWSVQDNTEAFF.

The chain links TRBV18 to TRBJ2-7, with 13 bases aligning to TRBD2. From germline, CDR1 is KGHSH and CDR2 LQKENI. Trimming took 4 bases from V and 1 from J; bases not matched to a gene: 10. The length of the CDR3 is 18 residues. Here the CDR3 DNA reads TGTGCCAGCTCACGAACTCCTAGACTAGCGGGAGGATCCTACGAGCAGTACTTC. This sequence encodes CASSRTPRLAGGSYEQYF. Complete variable domain (other parts from reference TRBV18 and TRBJ2-7): NAGVMQNPRHLVRRRGQEARLRCSPMKGHSHVYWYRQLPEEGLKFMVYLQKENIIDESGMPKERFSAEFPKEGPSILRIQQVVRGDSAAYFCASSRTPRLAGGSYEQYFGPGTRLTVT.

J is TRBJ2-1 and V is TRBV7-9; D may be TRBD2 (6 bases). The germline V gene has CDR1 SEHNR and CDR2 FQNEAQ (reference sequence). V gave up 1 base and J gave up 5 bases, with 15 bases separating them. The CDR3 is 16 amino acids. The CDR3 region has the DNA TGTGCCAGCAGCTTAGGGAGGTTAGCGGTGAACAATGAGCAGTTCTTC. This gives the protein CASSLGRLAVNNEQFF.

V and J are TRBV19 and TRBJ2-2, with D perhaps matching TRBD1 or TRBD2 (5 bases each). CDR3 size: 17 residues. V was shortened by 7 bases and J by 1 base, with 19 bases between the two germline ends. The germline V gene encodes CDR1 LNHDA and CDR2 SQIVND (reference sequence). This chain's CDR3 is CASTGRPGPLNTGELFF. CDR3 DNA: TGTGCCAGTACCGGGCGACCGGGACCGCTGAACACCGGGGAGCTGTTTTTT.

This rearrangement joins TRBV7-9 to TRBJ2-5; D remains ambiguous. V was cut by 1 base and J by 5 bases, with 14 bases left in between. The CDR3 length is 15 residues. The germline V gene has CDR1 SEHNR and CDR2 FQNEAQ (reference sequence). Here the CDR3 reads CASSLGWAVGETQYF. DNA for the CDR3: TGTGCCAGCAGCTTAGGTTGGGCGGTAGGGGAGACCCAGTACTTC.